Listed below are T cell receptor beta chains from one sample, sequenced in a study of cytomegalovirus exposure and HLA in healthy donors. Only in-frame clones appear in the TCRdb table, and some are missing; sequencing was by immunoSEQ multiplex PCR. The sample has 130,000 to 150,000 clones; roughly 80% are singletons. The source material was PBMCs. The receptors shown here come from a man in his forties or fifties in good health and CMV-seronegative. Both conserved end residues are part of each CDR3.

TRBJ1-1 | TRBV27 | CATGTVMNTEAFF
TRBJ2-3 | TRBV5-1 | CASSIHTDTQYF
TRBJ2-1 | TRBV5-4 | CASSFTSGGPAISEQFF
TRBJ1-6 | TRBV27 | CASSFRTGGSSPLHF
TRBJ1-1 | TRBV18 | CASSPLETNTEAFF
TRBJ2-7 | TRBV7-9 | CASSPAARRYEQYF
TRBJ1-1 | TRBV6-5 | CASRPGTGRTEAFF
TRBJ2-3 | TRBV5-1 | CASSFGDSAQYF
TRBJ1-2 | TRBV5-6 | CASSLITQGNGYTF
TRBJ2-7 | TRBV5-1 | CASIPGGERHEQYF
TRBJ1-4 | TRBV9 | CASSVWDRGREKLFF
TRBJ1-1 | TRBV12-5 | CASGPRGFTEAFF
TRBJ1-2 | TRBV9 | CASSRTGGEDYGYTF
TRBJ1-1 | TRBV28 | CASSLRRGSGNTEAFF
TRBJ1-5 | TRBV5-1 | CASATGEGNQPQHF
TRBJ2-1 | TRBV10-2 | CASSSDGSSYNEQFF
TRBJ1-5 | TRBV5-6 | CASSSTWTGSGQPQHF
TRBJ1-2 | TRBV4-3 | CASSQTGIYGYTF
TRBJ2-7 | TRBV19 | CASSIGESSYEQYF
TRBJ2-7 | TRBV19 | CASSAGTSGSLSYEQYF
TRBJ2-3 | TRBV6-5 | CASSSGGLGSDTQYF
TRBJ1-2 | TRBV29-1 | CSVEDGGYGYTF
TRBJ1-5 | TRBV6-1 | CASSVQSRPQHF
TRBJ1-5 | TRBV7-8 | CASSPSGAQPQHF
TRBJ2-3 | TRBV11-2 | CASSLGLGADTQYF
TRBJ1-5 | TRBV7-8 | CASSLEPGQGKGGNQPQHF
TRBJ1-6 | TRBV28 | CASSGSQGRNSPLHF
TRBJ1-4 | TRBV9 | CASSVDTGGEKLFF
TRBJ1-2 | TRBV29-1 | CSGLGGNYGYTF
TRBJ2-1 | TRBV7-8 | CASSIGTGGLFF
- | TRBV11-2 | CASSSSPLYEQYF
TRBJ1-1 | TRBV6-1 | CASSEAGNTEAFF
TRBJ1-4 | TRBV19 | CASSMKIPGEKLFF
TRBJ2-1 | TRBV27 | CASTPVGGPGLVTPGQFF
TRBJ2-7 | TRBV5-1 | CASSLATNYEQYF
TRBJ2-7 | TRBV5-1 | CASSSTYEQYF
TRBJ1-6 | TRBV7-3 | CASSLRDRGTPLHF
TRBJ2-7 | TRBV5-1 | CASSLRGTSSYEQYF
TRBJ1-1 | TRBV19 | CASSIGAGATLNTEAFF
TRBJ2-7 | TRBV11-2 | CASSITADSYEQYF
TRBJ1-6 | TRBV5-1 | CASRPGTANSPLHF
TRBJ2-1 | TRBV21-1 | CASTGGGPYNEQFF
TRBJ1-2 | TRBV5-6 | CASSKLQASYGYTF
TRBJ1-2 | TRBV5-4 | CASSLVSQGGGYTF
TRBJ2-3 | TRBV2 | CASKVADHTDTQYF
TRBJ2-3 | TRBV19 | CASSRPSRAGGGDTQYF
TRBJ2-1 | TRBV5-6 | CASSFAPGGSSYNEQFF
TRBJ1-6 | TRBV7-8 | CASSRDRGQDSPLHF
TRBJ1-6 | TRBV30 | CAWSLSVNSPLHF
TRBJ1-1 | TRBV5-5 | CASSRRGEATEAFF
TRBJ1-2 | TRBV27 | CASSLNTGGRNNYGYTF
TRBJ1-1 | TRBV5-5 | CASIPTGSTEAFF
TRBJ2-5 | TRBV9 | CASSVATSGGRGTQYF